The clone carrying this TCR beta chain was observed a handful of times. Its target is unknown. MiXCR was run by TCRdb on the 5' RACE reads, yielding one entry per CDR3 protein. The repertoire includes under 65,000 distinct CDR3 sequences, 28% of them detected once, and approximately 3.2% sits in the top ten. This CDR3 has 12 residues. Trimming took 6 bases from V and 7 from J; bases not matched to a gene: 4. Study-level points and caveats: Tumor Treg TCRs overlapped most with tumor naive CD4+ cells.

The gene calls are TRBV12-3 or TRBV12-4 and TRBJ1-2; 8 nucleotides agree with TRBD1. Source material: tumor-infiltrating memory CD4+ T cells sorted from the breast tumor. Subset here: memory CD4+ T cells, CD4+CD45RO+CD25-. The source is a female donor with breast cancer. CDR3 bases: TGTGCCAGCAGCGGACAGGGCATTGGCTACACCTTC. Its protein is CASSGQGIGYTF.